This T cell receptor beta chain is from a study of identical twins. Regarding the study as a whole: Conclusions leaned on cross-sectional statistical analysis and did not track the same donors over time. In cord blood, abundant beta clonotypes had fewer insertions; memory showed no trend.

Unique molecular identifiers were present on the cDNA, which also gained a universal primer site by template switching. TCRdb recomputed calls from the 5' RACE reads with MiXCR, one row per CDR3 protein. Of about 340,000 distinct CDR3 sequences listed, 12% are singletons. This clonotype has a handful of counts. Its cognate antigen is unknown. The data were also submitted as part of a second study, on yellow fever vaccine responses in identical twins.

Input material: CD8+ T cells sorted from blood. The source of this sequence is a woman younger than 30 in good health.

CDR3 nucleotide sequence: TGTGCCACCAGCCTTAAGCTTAGGACAGGGCGATTCTTC. Its protein is CATSLKLRTGRFF. The rearrangement links TRBV15 to TRBJ2-1, with 8 bases lining up with TRBD1. Germline loops: CDR1 LNHNV, CDR2 YYDKDF (reference sequence). The CDR3 is 13 residues long. V lost 5 bases, J lost 16 bases, and 13 bases stayed unmatched.